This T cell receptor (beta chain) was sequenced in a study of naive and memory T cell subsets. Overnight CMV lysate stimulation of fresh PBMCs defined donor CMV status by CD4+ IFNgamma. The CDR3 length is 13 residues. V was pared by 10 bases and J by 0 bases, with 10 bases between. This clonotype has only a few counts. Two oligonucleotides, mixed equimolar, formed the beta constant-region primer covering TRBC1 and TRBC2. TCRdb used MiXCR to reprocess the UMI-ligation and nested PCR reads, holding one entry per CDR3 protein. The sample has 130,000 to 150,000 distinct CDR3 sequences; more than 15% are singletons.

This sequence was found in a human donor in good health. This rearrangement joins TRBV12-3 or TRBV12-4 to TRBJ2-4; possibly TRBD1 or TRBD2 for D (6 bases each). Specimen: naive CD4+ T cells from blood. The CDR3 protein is CATGDLAKNIQYF. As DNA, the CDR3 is TGTGCCACAGGGGACTTAGCCAAAAACATTCAGTACTTC.